This T cell receptor (beta chain) was obtained from a study of spatial heterogeneity in lung cancer. TCRdb called the 5' RACE reads again in MiXCR, with one record for every CDR3 protein. The sample yields 60,000 to 90,000 distinct CDR3 sequences, 7% to 9% seen once. The CDR3 has 15 residues. Germline V CDR1 and CDR2: MNHNY, SVGAGI (reference sequence). Trimming cost V 6 bases and J 5 bases; bases outside gene matches: 6. Stated time point: sample taken at primary tumor resection. The donor group consisted of some 70 patients who had untreated, early-stage non-small cell lung cancer. Unsorted samples of tumor, nontumor lung or frozen PBMC had their whole RNA sequenced.

This specimen consisted of PBMCs, obtained at surgery. The chain carries TRBV6-6 and TRBJ2-1; 11 bases match TRBD2. The TCR was taken from a male donor with early-stage non-small cell lung cancer. The CDR3 nucleotides read TGTGCCAGCAGCATCGGGACTAGCGGACACAATGAGCAGTTCTTC. This encodes CASSIGTSGHNEQFF.